A selection of T cell receptor beta chains follows, all from one sample in a study of prognosis after radiotherapy for stage I lung cancer. TCRdb analysed the multiplex PCR reads with MiXCR anew, one entry per CDR3 protein. In the table there are 15,000 to 20,000 distinct CDR3 sequences, 45% to 55% of which are singletons. The specimen comprised PBMCs, sampled before or after stereotactic body radiation therapy (not recorded which). The receptors stem from a donor older than 45 with non-small cell lung cancer. Both conserved end residues are part of each CDR3. D genes are given only for firm matches. Clone size, where shown, is once, few, many, or a class for clones that have expanded.

V: TRBV29-1; size: many; D: -; J: TRBJ1-5; DNA: TGCAGCGTTGCTGGAGAACGCAATCAGCCCCAGCATTTT; CDR3: CSVAGERNQPQHF
V: TRBV20-1; size: -; D: TRBD2; J: TRBJ2-3; DNA: TGCAGTGCTACCGGGACTAGCGGGAGGACAGATACGCAGTATTTT; CDR3: CSATGTSGRTDTQYF
V: TRBV12-3/TRBV12-4; size: many; D: -; J: TRBJ2-1; DNA: TGTGCCAGCAGCCCGAGAGAGGCAAACAATGAGCAGTTCTTC; CDR3: CASSPREANNEQFF
V: TRBV5-1; size: -; D: TRBD1; J: TRBJ1-1; DNA: TGCGCCAGCAGCTCAGGGACAGGGACCACTGAAGCTTTCTTT; CDR3: CASSSGTGTTEAFF
V: TRBV11-3; size: -; D: -; J: TRBJ1-1; DNA: TGTGCCAGCAGCTTATATCCAGGGTGGAACACTGAAGCTTTCTTT; CDR3: CASSLYPGWNTEAFF
V: TRBV6-5; size: medium-sized; D: -; J: TRBJ2-2; DNA: TGTGCCAGCAGTTACTCTTTGGGCGGGGAGCTGTTTTTT; CDR3: CASSYSLGGELFF
V: TRBV28; size: many; D: -; J: TRBJ2-1; DNA: TGTGCCAGCAGTTTACTCCGCGAGGGGGATTCCGAGCAGTTCTTC; CDR3: CASSLLREGDSEQFF
V: TRBV6-2/TRBV6-3; size: -; D: -; J: TRBJ2-6; DNA: TGTGCCAGCAGACAGTGCGGCATTGCTGGGGCCAGCGTCCTGACTTTC; CDR3: CASRQCGIAGASVLTF
V: TRBV5-4; size: -; D: TRBD1; J: TRBJ1-1; DNA: TGTGCCAGCAGCTCCCCGGACAGGGAAGCTTTCTTT; CDR3: CASSSPDREAFF
V: TRBV28; size: medium-sized; D: TRBD1; J: TRBJ1-2; DNA: TGTGCCAGCAGGGGTACCGGGACAGGGTATGGCTACACCTTC; CDR3: CASRGTGTGYGYTF
V: TRBV11-3; size: many; D: -; J: TRBJ2-5; DNA: TGTGCCAGCAGCCCCGGGACACCCGGAGAGACCCAGTACTTC; CDR3: CASSPGTPGETQYF
V: TRBV20-1; size: -; D: -; J: TRBJ2-7; DNA: TGCAGTGCTAGAGGACCCGCGGAGCAGTACTTC; CDR3: CSARGPAEQYF
V: TRBV30; size: -; D: -; J: TRBJ2-7; DNA: TGTGCCTGGATTGTGCTTGGCGGGGAGCAGTACTTC; CDR3: CAWIVLGGEQYF
V: TRBV19; size: many; D: TRBD2; J: TRBJ2-5; DNA: TGTGCCAGTAGTATAGGAGTAGCGGGAGGACAAGAGACCCAGTACTTC; CDR3: CASSIGVAGGQETQYF
V: TRBV19; size: once; D: TRBD1; J: TRBJ1-4; DNA: TGTGCCAGTAGTATGAGACAGGGGGGGAATGAAAAACTGTTTTTT; CDR3: CASSMRQGGNEKLFF
V: TRBV19; size: -; D: -; J: TRBJ1-3; DNA: TGTGCCAGTACCAGACAGAGGGCGGGAGGAAACACCTTATATTTT; CDR3: CASTRQRAGGNTLYF
V: TRBV4-1; size: -; D: -; J: TRBJ1-6; DNA: TGCGCCAGCAGCCAAGGCGAGTGGCCGGCGGCACCCCTCCACTTT; CDR3: CASSQGEWPAAPLHF
V: TRBV24-1; size: many; D: -; J: TRBJ1-5; DNA: TGTGCCACCAGTGCCGGGGGCAGGGGAGGCAATCAGCCCCAGCATTTT; CDR3: CATSAGGRGGNQPQHF
V: TRBV2; size: -; D: TRBD2; J: TRBJ2-1; DNA: TGTGCCAGCAGCTCTAGCGGGGAATACAATGAGCAGTTCTTC; CDR3: CASSSSGEYNEQFF
V: TRBV27; size: -; D: TRBD2; J: TRBJ2-3; DNA: TGTGCCAGCAGCCAGACGTGGGCGGGAGGAGATACGCAGTATTTT; CDR3: CASSQTWAGGDTQYF
V: TRBV2; size: -; D: TRBD2; J: TRBJ2-7; DNA: TGTGCCAGCACGGGGGGAGTAGCGGGAGACTACGAGCAGTACTTC; CDR3: CASTGGVAGDYEQYF
V: TRBV11-3; size: -; D: -; J: TRBJ2-3; DNA: TGTGCCAGCAGCTCCTCGACAGGGGAGGGGGATACGCAGTATTTT; CDR3: CASSSSTGEGDTQYF
V: TRBV2; size: medium-sized; D: TRBD1; J: TRBJ1-5; DNA: TGTGCCAGCAGCCCGGGACAGGGGTATCAGCCCCAGCATTTT; CDR3: CASSPGQGYQPQHF
V: TRBV20-1; size: many; D: TRBD1; J: TRBJ1-2; DNA: TGCAGTGCCTCACAGGGGGCAAGTGGAGGCTACACCTTC; CDR3: CSASQGASGGYTF
V: TRBV10-3; size: few; D: -; J: TRBJ2-6; DNA: TGTGCCATCAAGACGGGACCGAGCTCTGGGGCCAACGTCCTGACTTTC; CDR3: CAIKTGPSSGANVLTF
V: TRBV2; size: medium-sized; D: -; J: TRBJ2-7; DNA: TGTGCCAGCAGTGAAGGGTATAACGAGCAGTACTTC; CDR3: CASSEGYNEQYF
V: TRBV6-2/TRBV6-3; size: -; D: TRBD2; J: TRBJ2-7; DNA: TGTGCCAGCAGTTTGACTAGCGGGATACCCTACGAGCAGTACTTC; CDR3: CASSLTSGIPYEQYF
V: TRBV27; size: -; D: -; J: TRBJ2-1; DNA: TGTGCCAGCAGTTTGGGGTACGGCGGGGTTAATGAGCAGTTCTTC; CDR3: CASSLGYGGVNEQFF
V: TRBV5-1; size: -; D: -; J: TRBJ2-7; DNA: TGCGCCAGCAGCGACGGCCACGGGGTCGCAGTGTACGAGCAGTACTTC; CDR3: CASSDGHGVAVYEQYF
V: TRBV7-6; size: many; D: -; J: TRBJ1-6; DNA: TGTGCCAGCAGCTTGGGCTCCTATAATTCACCCCTCCACTTT; CDR3: CASSLGSYNSPLHF
V: TRBV11-2; size: -; D: TRBD2; J: TRBJ2-7; DNA: TGTGCCAGCAGCTTAGATCGCTTAGGGACTAGCGGGACCTACGATCAGTACTTC; CDR3: CASSLDRLGTSGTYDQYF
V: TRBV7-9; size: -; D: -; J: TRBJ1-5; DNA: TGTGCCATCAGCTTATATTCAAATCATCCCCAGCATTTT; CDR3: CAISLYSNHPQHF
V: TRBV5-1; size: -; D: TRBD1; J: TRBJ2-7; DNA: TGCGCCAGCAGCCCCAGGGTCCGGACAGGGGCTTCCGAGCAGTACTTC; CDR3: CASSPRVRTGASEQYF